Described below is a single T cell receptor (beta chain) sequence and its context. The antigen is unknown. The sample originates from a study of radiotherapy plus CTLA-4 blockade in lung cancer. Notes on the study in general: Some TCR clones had been derived from tumors. These clones expanded in peripheral blood after radiotherapy plus ipilimumab.

Generated by immunoSEQ multiplex PCR, the TCRdb table keeps only in-frame clones and is missing some. Seen here are about 120,000 clones, 70% to 85% observed once, and the top ten hold around 3.3%. The sequence was collected from a human donor with non-small cell lung cancer that progressed on radiotherapy plus ipilimumab. Some clones in this sample may be carry-over from other donors' samples. The source was peripheral blood, collected from a patient treated with radiotherapy plus ipilimumab.

The CDR3 sequence: CSVRVTGGNTEAFF. The CDR3 nucleotides read TGCAGCGTGAGGGTGACAGGGGGTAACACTGAAGCTTTCTTT. This chain links TRBV29-1 with TRBJ1-1; 9 bases are shared with TRBD1. CDR1 is SQVTM, CDR2 ANQGSEA, per germline. This CDR3 region has 14 residues. With V trimmed by 6 bases and J by 2 bases, 7 bases remained unmatched. Supplemented by reference TRBV29-1 and TRBJ1-1, the full variable domain reads SAVISQKPSRDICQRGTSLTIQCQVDSQVTMMFWYRQQPGQSLTLIATANQGSEATYESGFVIDKFPISRPNLTFSTLTVSNMSPEDSSIYLCSVRVTGGNTEAFFGQGTRLTVV.